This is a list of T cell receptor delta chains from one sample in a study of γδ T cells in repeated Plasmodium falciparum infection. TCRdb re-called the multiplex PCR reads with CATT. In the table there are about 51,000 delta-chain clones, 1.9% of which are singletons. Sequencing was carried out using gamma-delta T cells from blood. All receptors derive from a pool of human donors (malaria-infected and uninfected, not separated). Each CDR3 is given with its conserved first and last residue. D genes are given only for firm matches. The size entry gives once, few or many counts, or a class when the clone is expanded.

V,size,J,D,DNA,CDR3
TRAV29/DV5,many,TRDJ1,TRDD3,TGTGCAGCAAGCGCGTTCCCCTACTGGGGATGGGACACCGATAAACTCATCTTT,CAASAFPYWGWDTDKLIF
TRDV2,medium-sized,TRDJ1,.,TGTGCCTGTGACGCAGTAGGGGATCCGGGCGATAAACTCATCTTT,CACDAVGDPGDKLIF
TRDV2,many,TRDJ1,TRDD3,TGTGCCTGTGACGCGATGGGCGAGGGGGATACGGGTAAACTCATCTTT,CACDAMGEGDTGKLIF
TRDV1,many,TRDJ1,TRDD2,TGTGCTCTTGGGGAACTCGGGTTTTCCTACGGGGTAAACACCGATAAACTCATCTTT,CALGELGFSYGVNTDKLIF
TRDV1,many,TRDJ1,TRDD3,TGTGCTCTTGGGGAACCTTCCTACTTTTGGCGATTCAGGGTTGAGCTGGGGGATACGAGGTACACCGATAAACTCATCTTT,CALGEPSYFWRFRVELGDTRYTDKLIF
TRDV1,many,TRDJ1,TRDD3,TGTGCTCTTGGGGAAACGCGGGGGAAACCCTTCCTACAATACCTGGGGGATACCGCGTACACCGATAAACTCATCTTT,CALGETRGKPFLQYLGDTAYTDKLIF
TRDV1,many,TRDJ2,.,TGTGCTCTTGGGACCCTGGGGACCCTGACAGCACAACTCTTCTTT,CALGTLGTLTAQLFF
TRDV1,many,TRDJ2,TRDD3,TGTGCTCTTGGGGAACTCATTCCTACCCCTGGGGGATACGAGGCAGCACAACTCTTCTTT,CALGELIPTPGGYEAAQLFF
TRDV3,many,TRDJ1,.,TGTGCCTTTCGCTTAACTAAAAATGGGATTCCCGCGTACTGGGTTAGACCCTTCGATAAACTTATCTTT,CAFRLTKNGIPAYWVRPFDKLIF
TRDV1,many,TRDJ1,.,TGTGCTCTTGGGATCAAAGTACGGATGTTTACCGATAAACTCATCTTT,CALGIKVRMFTDKLIF
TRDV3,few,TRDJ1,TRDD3,TGTGCCTTTAGCTACTGGGGGATACGGGAGTACACCGATAAACTCATCTTT,CAFSYWGIREYTDKLIF
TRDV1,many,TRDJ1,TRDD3,TGTGCTCTTGGGGAATCGTTACTGGGGGACCCCACCGATAAACTCATCTTT,CALGESLLGDPTDKLIF
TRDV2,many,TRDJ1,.,TGTGCCTGTGACCGGGTGGAACTTCGGTACACCGATAAACTCATCTTT,CACDRVELRYTDKLIF
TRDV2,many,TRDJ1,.,TGTGCCTGTGACACCGTGGGACGGTACACCGATAAACTCATCTTT,CACDTVGRYTDKLIF
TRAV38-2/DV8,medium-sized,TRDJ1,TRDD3,TGTGCTTATACGGGGCCGCCCTCCACTCAGCCCCGTACTGGGGGATACCATACGACGGGTCCCGATAAACTCATCTTT,CAYTGPPSTQPRTGGYHTTGPDKLIF
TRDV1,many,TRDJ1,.,TGTGCTCTTGGGGAGGGGGTGAGGGGTCCTCACACTGATAAACTCATCTTT,CALGEGVRGPHTDKLIF
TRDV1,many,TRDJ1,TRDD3,TGTGCTCTTGGGGAATTATGGACCAACCGACTGGGGGATGTCCGTAAACTCATCTTT,CALGELWTNRLGDVRKLIF
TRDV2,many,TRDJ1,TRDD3,TGTGCCTGTGACCTACTGGGGGATACAGGAGGGTCCGATAAACTCATCTTT,CACDLLGDTGGSDKLIF
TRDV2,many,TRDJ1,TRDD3,TGTGCCTGTGACTCCCTGATGGGGGATACAACCGATAAACTCATCTTT,CACDSLMGDTTDKLIF
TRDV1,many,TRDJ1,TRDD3,TGTGCTCTTGGGGAACTAGGTTCAATACTGGGGGAAATAGATACCGATAAACTCATCTTT,CALGELGSILGEIDTDKLIF
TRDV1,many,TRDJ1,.,TGTGCTCTTGGGGAACGGTTTGGTAGGGGATCCACCGATAAACTCATCTTT,CALGERFGRGSTDKLIF
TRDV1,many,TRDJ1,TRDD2,TGTGCTCTTGGGGACTACAATTCTTCCTACGATGACTACTGGGCATATAAACTCATCTTT,CALGDYNSSYDDYWAYKLIF
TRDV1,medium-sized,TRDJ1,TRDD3,TGTGCTCTTGGGGAAATTCATACTATTTGGGGGGATACGCCGCGGTGGTACACCGATAAACTCATCTTT,CALGEIHTIWGDTPRWYTDKLIF
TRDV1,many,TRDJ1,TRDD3,TGTGCTCTTGGGGAACTTCCCCAGGAGGATTTCCTACGAAGCATCTGGGGGATACGCGAGACCGATAAACTCATCTTT,CALGELPQEDFLRSIWGIRETDKLIF
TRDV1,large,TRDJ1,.,TGTGCTCTTGGGGAAGCTTTTCCTCCCGAATACACCGATAAACTCATCTTT,CALGEAFPPEYTDKLIF
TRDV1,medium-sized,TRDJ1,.,TGTGCTCTTGGGGAACCCTTGGCCTTCCTCAATACTGGGACGGCCGATAAACTCATCTTT,CALGEPLAFLNTGTADKLIF